Many counts were recorded for the clone carrying this T cell receptor beta chain. Its antigen is currently unknown. RNA transcripts yielded amplified TCR beta CDR3 regions. First-round RT-PCR of the TCR CDR3 relied on the HTBI primer set. Each CDR3 protein is one row after TCRdb ran MiXCR on the multiplex PCR reads. The profile shows over 300,000 distinct CDR3 sequences, more than 11% of them singletons. The data stem from a study of T cells in Graves' hyperthyroidism and ophthalmopathy. From germline, CDR1 is MDHEN and CDR2 SYDVKM. The CDR3 is 16 residues long. V lost 5 bases and J lost 5; bases outside the gene matches: 7. Study observations and caveats: Stable hyperthyroidism was separated from ophthalmopathy by a model based on 13 V-J features.

Uncontrolled infection, other autoimmune disease, pregnancy or lactation barred patients from enrollment. Sequencing input: blood. The source of this sequence is an older woman with Graves' hyperthyroidism. J is TRBJ2-2 and V is TRBV28; TRBD2 matches at 11 bases. In DNA, the CDR3 is TGTGCCAGCAGTAATAGCGGGAGGGGAATAACCGGGGAGCTGTTTTTT. As protein: CASSNSGRGITGELFF.